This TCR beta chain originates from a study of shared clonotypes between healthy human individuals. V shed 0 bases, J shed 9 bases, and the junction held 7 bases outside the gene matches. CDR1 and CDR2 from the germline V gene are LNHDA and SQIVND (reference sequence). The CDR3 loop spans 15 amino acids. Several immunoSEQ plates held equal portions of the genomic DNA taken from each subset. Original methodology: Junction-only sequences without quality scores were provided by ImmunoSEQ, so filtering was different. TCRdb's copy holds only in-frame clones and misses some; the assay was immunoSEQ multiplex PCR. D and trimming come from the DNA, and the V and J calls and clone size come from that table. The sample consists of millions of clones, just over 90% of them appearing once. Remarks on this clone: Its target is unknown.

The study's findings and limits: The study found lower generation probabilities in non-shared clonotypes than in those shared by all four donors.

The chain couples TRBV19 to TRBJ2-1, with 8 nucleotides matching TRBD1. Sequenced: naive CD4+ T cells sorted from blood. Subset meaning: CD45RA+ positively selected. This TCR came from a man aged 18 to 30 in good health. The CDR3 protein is CASSIEDRVGVEQFF. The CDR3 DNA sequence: TGTGCCAGTAGTATAGAGGACAGGGTGGGAGTTGAGCAGTTCTTC.